The clone carrying this TCR beta chain was detected a few times. Its antigen is as yet unknown. This specimen comes from a study of identical twins. Study-wide findings and caveats: Twins showed weaker excess sharing in their beta out-of-frame sequences.

The length of the CDR3 is 14 residues. CDR1 and CDR2 (germline): MNHEY, SMNVEV (reference sequence). The V and J ends lost 2 bases and 6 bases, in that order; junction bases with no gene match: 7. After template switching added a universal primer site, the resulting cDNA carried unique molecular identifiers. TCRdb independently ran MiXCR on the 5' RACE reads; one entry per CDR3 protein. This table has 650,000 to 750,000 distinct CDR3 sequences, around 20% appearing once. In addition, the sample was reused for a study of T cells expressing NK-cell markers. As that study records: Of the CD8+ T cells in about 6 donors, 1.0-7.0% belonged to dominant NKG2C+ clonotypes.

The receptor was isolated from a woman younger than 30 in good health. This chain joins TRBV27 and TRBJ2-7; TRBD2 matches at 7 bases. Sequencing used PBMCs. The CDR3 loop reads CASSLGTKPGEQYF. The CDR3 bases are TGTGCCAGCAGTTTAGGGACTAAACCGGGCGAGCAGTACTTC.